This TCR beta chain was obtained from a study of human T cells and chemical hapten exposure. At the level of the study: Per-sample TCR yields varied mainly from small pooled library volume differences. Study-wide findings and caveats: TCRs at high frequency, those above 1 in 1000, did not change with DPC sensitization. Patch test score rose with PT1 expanded TCR count, significant at thresholds 8, 16 and 32, not 4. Alopecia was present in the donors, so their immune response may differ from healthy people's.

Time point specified: pre-sensitization, week 0. Treatment defined: therapeutic diphenylcyclopropenone sensitization with weekly scalp DPC. This clonotype was seen a few times. Its antigen is unidentified. With V trimmed by 10 bases and J by 5 bases, 7 bases remained unmatched. The CDR3 length is 12 residues. Germline values: CDR1 MNHNY, CDR2 SVGAGI (reference sequence). TCRdb reanalysed the RACE reads using MiXCR and keeps one entry per CDR3 protein. The data contain roughly 260,000 distinct CDR3 sequences, approximately 8.6% of them singletons. This material consisted of whole blood, taken in connection with sensitization to the hapten diphenylcyclopropenone (DPC). The sequence derives from a woman aged 40 to 50 with alopecia areata. Some clones in this sample may be carry-over from other donors' samples. J is TRBJ2-7 and V is TRBV6-6; 8 bases are shared with TRBD1. The CDR3 nucleotides are TGTGCCATCCGGACAGGGAACCACGAGCAGTACTTC. As protein: CAIRTGNHEQYF.